This TCR beta chain came from a study of blood T cell repertoires in COVID-19. This CDR3 is built from 14 residues. Germline loops: CDR1 GTSNPN, CDR2 SVGIG (reference sequence). Trimming stripped 0 bases from V and 4 bases from J, with 12 bases between. This table comes from immunoSEQ multiplex PCR, and its TCRdb copy is limited to in-frame clones, with some not included. The repertoire holds some 160,000 clones, with around 82% as singletons. The J gene is TRBJ2-5, the V gene TRBV30; maybe TRBD2 (6 bases). This clonotype originated in a woman of 80 years or more with acute or convalescent COVID-19. Sequencing was performed on peripheral blood. The CDR3 spells CAWSVLRGGETQYF. The CDR3 DNA sequence: TGTGCCTGGAGTGTACTAAGGGGAGGAGAGACCCAGTACTTC.